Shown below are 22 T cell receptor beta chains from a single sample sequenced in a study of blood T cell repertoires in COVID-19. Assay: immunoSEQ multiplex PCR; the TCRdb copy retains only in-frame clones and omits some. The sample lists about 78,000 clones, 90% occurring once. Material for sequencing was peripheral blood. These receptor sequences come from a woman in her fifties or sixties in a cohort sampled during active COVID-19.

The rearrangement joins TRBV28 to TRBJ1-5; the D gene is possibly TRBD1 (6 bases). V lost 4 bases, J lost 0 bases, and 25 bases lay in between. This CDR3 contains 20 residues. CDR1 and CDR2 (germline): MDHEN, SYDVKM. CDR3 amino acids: CASSSYDQTTGRYSNQPQHF. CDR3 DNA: TGTGCCAGCAGTTCCTACGATCAAACGACAGGCCGATATAGCAATCAGCCCCAGCATTTT.

The CDR3 region is CASSSHRTSTDTQYF. CDR3 coding DNA: TGTGCCAGCAGTTCCCATCGGACTAGCACAGATACGCAGTATTTT. The chain employs TRBV28 and TRBJ2-3, with D perhaps matching TRBD2 (5 bases). CDR1 is MDHEN and CDR2 is SYDVKM in the germline V gene. The CDR3 length is 15 residues. Trimming took 4 bases from V and 0 from J, leaving 11 bases between them.

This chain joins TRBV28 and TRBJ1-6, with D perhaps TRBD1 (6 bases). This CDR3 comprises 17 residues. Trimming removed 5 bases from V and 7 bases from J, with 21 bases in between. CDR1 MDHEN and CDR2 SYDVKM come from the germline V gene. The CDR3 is CASSPPKGGAGNSPLHF. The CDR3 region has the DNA TGTGCCAGCAGTCCCCCGAAGGGGGGGGCGGGGAATTCACCCCTCCACTTT.

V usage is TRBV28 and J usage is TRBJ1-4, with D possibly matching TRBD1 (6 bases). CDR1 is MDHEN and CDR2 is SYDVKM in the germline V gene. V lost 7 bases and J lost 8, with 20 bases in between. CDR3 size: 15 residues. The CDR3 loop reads CASIGGAASTEKLFF. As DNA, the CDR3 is TGTGCCAGCATTGGGGGGGCGGCCTCAACAGAAAAACTGTTTTTT. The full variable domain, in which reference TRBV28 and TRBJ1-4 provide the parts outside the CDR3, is DVKVTQSSRYLVKRTGEKVFLECVQDMDHENMFWYRQDPGLGLRLIYFSYDVKMKEKGDIPEGYSVSREKKERFSLILESASTNQTSMYLCASIGGAASTEKLFFGSGTQLSVL.

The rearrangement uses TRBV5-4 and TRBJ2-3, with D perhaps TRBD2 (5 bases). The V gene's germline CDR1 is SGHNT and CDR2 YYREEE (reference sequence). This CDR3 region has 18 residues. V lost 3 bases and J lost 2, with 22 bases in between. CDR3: CASSSTGSRTANTDTQYF. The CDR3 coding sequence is TGTGCCAGCAGCTCGACGGGATCGAGGACTGCCAACACAGATACGCAGTATTTT.

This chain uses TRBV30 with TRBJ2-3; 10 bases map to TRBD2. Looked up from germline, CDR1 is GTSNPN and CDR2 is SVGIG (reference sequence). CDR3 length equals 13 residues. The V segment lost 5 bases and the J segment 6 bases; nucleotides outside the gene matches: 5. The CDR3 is CAWSSGRADTQYF. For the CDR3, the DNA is TGTGCCTGGTCTAGCGGGAGAGCTGATACGCAGTATTTT. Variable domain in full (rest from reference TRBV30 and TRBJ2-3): SQTIHQWPATLVQPVGSPLSLECTVEGTSNPNLYWYRQAAGRGLQLLFYSVGIGQISSEVPQNLSASRPQDRQFILSSKKLLLSDSGFYLCAWSSGRADTQYFGPGTRLTVL.

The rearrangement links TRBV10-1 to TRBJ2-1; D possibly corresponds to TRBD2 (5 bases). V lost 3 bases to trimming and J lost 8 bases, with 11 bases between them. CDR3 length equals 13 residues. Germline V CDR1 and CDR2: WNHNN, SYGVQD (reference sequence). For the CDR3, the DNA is TGCGCCAGCAGTGAACTACTAGACGATGAGCAGTTCTTC. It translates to CASSELLDDEQFF.

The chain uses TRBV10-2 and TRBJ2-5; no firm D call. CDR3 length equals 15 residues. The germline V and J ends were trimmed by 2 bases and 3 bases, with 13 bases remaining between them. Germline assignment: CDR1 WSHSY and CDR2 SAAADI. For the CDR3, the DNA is TGCGCCAGCAGTGAGAGCGAAAGTTCCAAAGAGACCCAGTACTTC. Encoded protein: CASSESESSKETQYF.

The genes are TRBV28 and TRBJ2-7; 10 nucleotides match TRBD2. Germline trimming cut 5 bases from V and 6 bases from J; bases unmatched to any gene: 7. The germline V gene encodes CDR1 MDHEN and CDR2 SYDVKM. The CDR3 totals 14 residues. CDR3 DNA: TGTGCCAGCAGTGTCCCTAGCGGGAGATCCGAGCAGTACTTC. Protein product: CASSVPSGRSEQYF.

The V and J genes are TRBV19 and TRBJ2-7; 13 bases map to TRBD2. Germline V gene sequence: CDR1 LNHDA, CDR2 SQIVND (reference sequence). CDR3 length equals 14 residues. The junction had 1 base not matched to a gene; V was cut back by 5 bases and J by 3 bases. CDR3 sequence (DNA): TGTGCCAGTAGTCGACTAGCGGGAGGCTACGAGCAGTACTTC. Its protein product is CASSRLAGGYEQYF.

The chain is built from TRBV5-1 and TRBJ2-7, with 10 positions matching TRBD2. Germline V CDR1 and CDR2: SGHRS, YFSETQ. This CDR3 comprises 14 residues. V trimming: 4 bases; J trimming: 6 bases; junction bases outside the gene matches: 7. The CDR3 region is CASSRQGTSAEQYF. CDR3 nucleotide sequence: TGCGCCAGCAGCCGACAAGGGACTAGCGCCGAGCAGTACTTC.

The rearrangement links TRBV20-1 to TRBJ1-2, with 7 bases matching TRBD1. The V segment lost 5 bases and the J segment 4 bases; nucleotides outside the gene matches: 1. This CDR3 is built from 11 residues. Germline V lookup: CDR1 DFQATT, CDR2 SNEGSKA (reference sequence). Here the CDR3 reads CSAWDSYGYTF. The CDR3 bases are TGCAGTGCTTGGGACAGCTATGGCTACACCTTC.

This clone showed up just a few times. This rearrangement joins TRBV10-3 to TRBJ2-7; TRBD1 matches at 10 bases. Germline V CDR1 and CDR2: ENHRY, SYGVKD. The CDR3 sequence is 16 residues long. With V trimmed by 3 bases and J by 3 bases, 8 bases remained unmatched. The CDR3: CAISDAVGQGVYEQYF. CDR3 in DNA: TGTGCCATCAGTGATGCTGTTGGACAGGGGGTCTACGAGCAGTACTTC.

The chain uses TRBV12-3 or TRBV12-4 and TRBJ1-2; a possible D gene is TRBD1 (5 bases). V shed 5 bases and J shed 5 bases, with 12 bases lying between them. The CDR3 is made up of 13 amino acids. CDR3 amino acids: CASSADGGYGYTF. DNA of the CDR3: TGTGCCAGCAGTGCCGACGGGGGTTATGGCTACACCTTC.

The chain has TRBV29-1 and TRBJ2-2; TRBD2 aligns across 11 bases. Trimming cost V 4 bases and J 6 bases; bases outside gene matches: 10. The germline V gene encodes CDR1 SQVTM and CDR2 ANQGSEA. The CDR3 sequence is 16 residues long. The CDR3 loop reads CSVGGGRLAGPGELFF. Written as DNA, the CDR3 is TGCAGCGTTGGGGGAGGAAGACTAGCGGGACCCGGGGAGCTGTTTTTT.

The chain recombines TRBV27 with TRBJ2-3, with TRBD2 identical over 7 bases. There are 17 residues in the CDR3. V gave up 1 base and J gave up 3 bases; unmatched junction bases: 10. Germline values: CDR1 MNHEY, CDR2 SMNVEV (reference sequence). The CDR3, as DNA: TGTGCCAGCAGTTTATATCCCCTGGGGGGGGGTACAGATACGCAGTATTTT. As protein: CASSLYPLGGGTDTQYF.

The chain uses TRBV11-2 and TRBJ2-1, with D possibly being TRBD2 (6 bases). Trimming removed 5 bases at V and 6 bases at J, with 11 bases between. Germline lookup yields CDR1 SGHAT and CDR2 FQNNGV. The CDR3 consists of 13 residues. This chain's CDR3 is CASSSGPPNEQFF. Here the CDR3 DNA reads TGTGCCAGCAGCAGCGGGCCCCCCAATGAGCAGTTCTTC.

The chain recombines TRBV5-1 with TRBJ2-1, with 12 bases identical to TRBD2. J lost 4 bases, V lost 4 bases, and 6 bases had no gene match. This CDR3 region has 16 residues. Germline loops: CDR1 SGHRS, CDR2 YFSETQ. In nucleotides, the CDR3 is TGCGCCAGCAGCCTTCGGACTAGCGGGGTATACAATGAGCAGTTCTTC. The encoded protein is CASSLRTSGVYNEQFF.

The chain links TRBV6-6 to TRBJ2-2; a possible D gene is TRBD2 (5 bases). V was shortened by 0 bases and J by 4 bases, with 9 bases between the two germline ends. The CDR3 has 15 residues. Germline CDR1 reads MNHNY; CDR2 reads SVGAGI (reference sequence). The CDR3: CASSYSTRGTGELFF. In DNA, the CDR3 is TGTGCCAGCAGTTACTCCACTCGGGGCACCGGGGAGCTGTTTTTT.

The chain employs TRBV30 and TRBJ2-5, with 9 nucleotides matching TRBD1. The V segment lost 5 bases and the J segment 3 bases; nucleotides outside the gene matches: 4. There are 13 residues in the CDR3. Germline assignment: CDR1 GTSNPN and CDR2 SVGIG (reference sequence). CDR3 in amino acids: CAWGTGLEETQYF. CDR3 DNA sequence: TGTGCCTGGGGGACAGGGTTGGAAGAGACCCAGTACTTC.

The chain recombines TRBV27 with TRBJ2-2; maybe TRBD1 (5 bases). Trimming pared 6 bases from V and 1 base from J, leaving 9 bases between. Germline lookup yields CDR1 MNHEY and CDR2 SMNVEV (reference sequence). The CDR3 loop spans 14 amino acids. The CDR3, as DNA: TGTGCCAGCAGCTCGACAGTGAACACCGGGGAGCTGTTTTTT. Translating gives CASSSTVNTGELFF.

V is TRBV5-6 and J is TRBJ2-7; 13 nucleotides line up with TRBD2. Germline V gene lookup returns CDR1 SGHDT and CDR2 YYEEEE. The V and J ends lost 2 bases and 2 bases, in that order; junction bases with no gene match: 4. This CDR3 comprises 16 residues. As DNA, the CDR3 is TGTGCCAGCAGCTTCCGGACTAGCGGGGGCCCCTACGAGCAGTACTTC. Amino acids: CASSFRTSGGPYEQYF.